A selection of T cell receptor beta chains follows, all from one sample in a study of early T cells in non-severe SARS-CoV-2 infection. Each CDR3 protein gets one entry after TCRdb re-called the 5' RACE reads with MiXCR. The data hold under 85,000 distinct CDR3 sequences, with 11% to 15% observed a single time. Sequenced sample: whole blood. These receptor sequences come from an adult who was a healthcare worker with PCR-confirmed SARS-CoV-2 infection or an uninfected control (not recorded which). The CDR3 runs from the conserved cysteine through the conserved F or W. Clone size, where shown, is once, few, many, or a class for clones that have expanded.

j_gene,abundance,v_gene,CDR3aa
TRBJ1-6,few,TRBV5-1,CASSIGQPSSYNSPLHF
TRBJ1-1,.,TRBV5-1,CASSLEGQNTEAFF
TRBJ1-3,few,TRBV3-1,CASSLTPIGNTIYF
TRBJ2-1,many,TRBV10-1,CASSESSGGTPPQFF
TRBJ2-5,many,TRBV11-2,CASSLALIQTQETQYF
TRBJ1-2,many,TRBV2,CASSDGGAFYGYTF
TRBJ2-4,.,TRBV4-1,CASSQDPALQYF
TRBJ2-7,.,TRBV12-3/TRBV12-4,CASSFALTYEQYF
TRBJ2-7,few,TRBV5-1,CASSLQVDAYEQYF
TRBJ2-3,few,TRBV12-3/TRBV12-4,CASSLVGGDNTQYF
TRBJ2-3,few,TRBV28,CASSYPSFGGPSTDTQYF
TRBJ2-3,many,TRBV3-1,CASSQETVGTDTQYF
TRBJ2-5,many,TRBV18,CASSTSTGSETQYF
TRBJ1-4,.,TRBV11-2,CASSPRQSATNEKLFF
TRBJ2-4,.,TRBV3-1,CASSQGKQGRRNIQYF
TRBJ2-1,.,TRBV6-1,CASAQGGFYNEQFF
TRBJ2-3,few,TRBV28,CASSSRDSRTYTQYF
TRBJ2-7,.,TRBV6-5,CASSPSQRASYEQYF
TRBJ2-4,.,TRBV5-1,CASSPPQGAYIQYF
TRBJ1-2,.,TRBV10-2,CASSESPRGTIANYGYTF
TRBJ2-7,few,TRBV4-1,CASSQAPTGPSNEQYF
TRBJ1-1,many,TRBV29-1,CSVLWGDTEAFF
TRBJ1-2,many,TRBV12-5,CASGPPAEYGYTF
TRBJ1-4,few,TRBV7-6,CASSLSPGADEKLFF
TRBJ1-5,.,TRBV29-1,CSVGEAAGPQHF
TRBJ1-1,few,TRBV7-9,CASSSTGHRAEAFF
TRBJ2-3,.,TRBV11-2,CASSWTGRNTQYF
TRBJ2-1,.,TRBV5-6,CASSSIVSGGTLYNEQFF
TRBJ2-3,.,TRBV20-1,CSARDVRGGTPDTQYF
TRBJ1-2,.,TRBV4-2,CASSQDREGYYGYTF
TRBJ1-2,few,TRBV21-1,CASATTNYGYTF
TRBJ2-1,many,TRBV7-3,CASSAYRTSDNEQFF
TRBJ2-5,.,TRBV12-3/TRBV12-4,CASSFPHLETQYF